This is a list of T cell receptor beta chains from one sample in a study of T cell changes during pregnancy in multiple sclerosis. Repertoires were generated with immunoSEQ multiplex PCR, while TCRdb's copy carries only in-frame clones and drops some. The sample records tens of thousands of clones, roughly 95% being singletons. The sample here was CD8+ T cells from peripheral blood mononuclear cells, taken after pregnancy. The origin of the receptors is a female donor with multiple sclerosis, enrolled in a pregnancy study. CDR3s include the opening cysteine and the closing phenylalanine or tryptophan. A D gene is named only where the DNA matches it firmly. Rows may omit the clone size; those that give it use once, few, many or a size class.

d_gene | j_gene | v_gene | abundance | CDR3nt | CDR3aa
NA | TRBJ2-7 | TRBV7-6 | NA | TGTGCCAGCAGCTGGTCTAGCTCCTACGAGCAGTACTTC | CASSWSSSYEQYF
TRBD1 | TRBJ1-5 | TRBV5-4 | NA | TGTGCCAGCAGCATGGACAGGGGGCAGGGTCAGCCCCAGCATTTT | CASSMDRGQGQPQHF
TRBD2 | TRBJ2-7 | TRBV11-2 | NA | TGTGCCAGCAGCTTTCCGTTGACTAGCGGGTTCTACGAGCAGTACTTC | CASSFPLTSGFYEQYF
NA | TRBJ1-5 | TRBV27 | NA | TGTGCCAGCAGTCCGTATAGCAATCAGCCCCAGCATTTT | CASSPYSNQPQHF
NA | TRBJ2-1 | TRBV7-9 | NA | TGTGCCAGCAGCTTAGAGTCCGATTACGGCAGGGTTAAAGACAATGAGCAGTTCTTC | CASSLESDYGRVKDNEQFF
TRBD2 | TRBJ2-7 | TRBV6-5 | NA | TGTGCCAGCACCTTCTCCTCTAGCGGGACGTACGAGCAGTACTTC | CASTFSSSGTYEQYF
NA | TRBJ1-2 | TRBV27 | NA | TGTGCCAGCAGGTTCATAGGGGGGGGTGGCTACACCTTC | CASRFIGGGGYTF
NA | TRBJ1-1 | TRBV5-1 | NA | TGCGCCAGCAGCTTGGCGGGGAACACTGAAGCTTTCTTT | CASSLAGNTEAFF
NA | TRBJ1-5 | TRBV6-1 | few | TGTGCCAGCAGCACGTGGGCCCTCAATCAGCCCCAGCATTTT | CASSTWALNQPQHF
TRBD2 | TRBJ2-1 | TRBV6-1 | NA | TGTGCCAGCAAGACTAGCGGGAGCCCTGGGGATGAGCAGTTCTTC | CASKTSGSPGDEQFF
NA | TRBJ1-2 | TRBV29-1 | NA | TGCAGCGTTGAAGGGCGGTCCTATGGCTACACCTTC | CSVEGRSYGYTF
TRBD1 | TRBJ2-3 | TRBV6-6 | once | TGTGCCAGCAGTTACAGGCCGGGACAGAACACAGATACGCAGTATTTT | CASSYRPGQNTDTQYF
TRBD2 | TRBJ2-7 | TRBV27 | NA | TGTGCCAGCAGTTTGTCAGCGGGAGAATCCTTAGCCTCCTACGAGCAGTACTTC | CASSLSAGESLASYEQYF
TRBD1 | TRBJ1-1 | TRBV15 | NA | TGTGCCACCAGCGCTCGGACAGGGGTGAACACTGAAGCTTTCTTT | CATSARTGVNTEAFF
NA | TRBJ1-4 | TRBV10-2 | NA | TGCGCCAGCAGTGAGTCGACGGGACACGTTAATGAAAAACTGTTTTTT | CASSESTGHVNEKLFF
NA | TRBJ1-1 | TRBV10-1 | NA | TGCGCCAGCAGTGAGTCGAGGCTCGGGTATACTGAAGCTTTCTTT | CASSESRLGYTEAFF
TRBD1 | TRBJ2-3 | TRBV5-1 | NA | TGCGCCAGCAGCTTTCCGGGACAGGGGGTTGATAGCACAGATACGCAGTATTTT | CASSFPGQGVDSTDTQYF
NA | TRBJ2-2 | TRBV5-1 | NA | TGCGCCAGCAGCTTTGCCGGTTCGGTGGAGCTGTTTTTT | CASSFAGSVELFF
TRBD2 | TRBJ2-7 | TRBV27 | NA | TGTGCCAGCAGTCTCTCCGGGAGGGAGCAGTACTTC | CASSLSGREQYF
TRBD1 | TRBJ1-5 | TRBV6-4 | NA | TGTGCCAGCAGTGACTCTTTAGACAGGGCGGTAAGCAATCAGCCCCAGCATTTT | CASSDSLDRAVSNQPQHF
NA | TRBJ1-5 | TRBV7-8 | NA | TGTGCCAGCAGCTTAGATGGGGGGGTGGTACAGCCCCAGCATTTT | CASSLDGGVVQPQHF
NA | TRBJ1-4 | TRBV6-1 | NA | TGTGCCAGCAGTGAAAGGGGGTTTACTAATGAAAAACTGTTTTTT | CASSERGFTNEKLFF
TRBD2 | TRBJ2-2 | TRBV10-3 | NA | TGTGCCATCAGTGAGGAAGGGACTAGTCCCGGGGAGCTGTTTTTT | CAISEEGTSPGELFF
TRBD2 | TRBJ2-7 | TRBV28 | NA | TGTGCCAGCAGTTTATTAACTAGCGGGAGTAATCCCCTCCCCTACGAGCAGTACTTC | CASSLLTSGSNPLPYEQYF
TRBD1 | TRBJ1-1 | TRBV2 | NA | TGTGCCAGCAGTGGCTGGGGACAGGGGGAGAACACTGAAGCTTTCTTT | CASSGWGQGENTEAFF
TRBD2 | TRBJ2-5 | TRBV4-3 | NA | TGCGCCAGCAGCCAGGGACTAGCGAACCAAGAGACCCAGTACTTC | CASSQGLANQETQYF
NA | TRBJ2-1 | TRBV19 | NA | TGTGCCAGTAGTATCGGAGGGAATCCCTACAATGAGCAGTTCTTC | CASSIGGNPYNEQFF
NA | TRBJ1-1 | TRBV5-4 | NA | TGTGCCAGCAGCTTCGGGGACACTGAAGCTTTCTTT | CASSFGDTEAFF
NA | TRBJ2-7 | TRBV28 | NA | TGTGCCAGCAGTCCGAACAGGTTAACCTATCAACCTTCCTACGAGCAGTACTTC | CASSPNRLTYQPSYEQYF
NA | TRBJ2-1 | TRBV27 | NA | TGTGCCAGCAGTCTGGACTCCTTGGAGCAGTTCTTC | CASSLDSLEQFF
NA | TRBJ2-7 | TRBV6-1 | NA | TGTGCCAGCAGTGAAGTTGAGGGCTCCACCCTGGACGAGCAGTACTTC | CASSEVEGSTLDEQYF
TRBD2 | TRBJ2-7 | TRBV7-9 | few | TGTGCCAGCAGCCCCGGGGGGTACGAGCAGTACTTC | CASSPGGYEQYF
TRBD2 | TRBJ2-2 | TRBV7-9 | NA | TGTGCCAGCAGCCCGGGGGGTCCCTCGAACACCGGGGAGCTGTTTTTT | CASSPGGPSNTGELFF
TRBD2 | TRBJ2-1 | TRBV5-1 | NA | TGCGCCAGCAGTTGGACTAGCGGGGGACCCAACAATGAGCAGTTCTTC | CASSWTSGGPNNEQFF
NA | TRBJ2-1 | TRBV19 | NA | TGTGCCAGTAGTACCTTTAGCATAAATGAGCAGTTCTTC | CASSTFSINEQFF
NA | TRBJ2-3 | TRBV2 | NA | TGTGCCAGCAGTGTAGACAGAACCTCTAGCACAGATACGCAGTATTTT | CASSVDRTSSTDTQYF
NA | TRBJ1-1 | TRBV27 | NA | TGTGCCAGCAGTGCGGCAGGGTTGAACACTGAAGCTTTCTTT | CASSAAGLNTEAFF
TRBD1 | TRBJ1-6 | TRBV4-2 | NA | TGTGCCAGCAGCCAGGAGACCGGGACAGAGGGGGATTCACCCCTCCACTTT | CASSQETGTEGDSPLHF
TRBD2 | TRBJ2-1 | TRBV9 | NA | TGTGCCAGCAGCGTATGGGCAAGCGGGAGTTTCAATGAGCAGTTCTTC | CASSVWASGSFNEQFF